Each of the 22 T cell receptor beta chains below was sequenced from the same sample in a study of OX40 agonist ivuxolimab in advanced cancers. Assay used: immunoSEQ multiplex PCR; TCRdb lists only in-frame clones, some missing. This sample has 45,000 to 60,000 clones; 83% occur once, and the top ten carry 2.5% to 3.5%. The specimen comprised CD4+ or CD8+ T cells sorted from blood, sampled in a trial of the OX40 agonist ivuxolimab. These receptors were collected from an adult with an advanced solid tumor such as melanoma, head and neck, liver or kidney cancer.

The rearrangement uses TRBV7-3 and TRBJ2-3; either TRBD1 or TRBD2 may fit D (5 bases each). Germline lookup yields CDR1 SGHTA and CDR2 FQGTGA. The CDR3 consists of 14 residues. Trimming left V 3 bases short and J 4 bases short, with 11 bases between. The DNA of the CDR3 is TGTGCCAGCAGCTTCGGGGCCCGGGCAGATACGCAGTATTTT. Its translation is CASSFGARADTQYF.

The V call is TRBV11-2, the J call TRBJ2-5, with D possibly matching TRBD2 (6 bases). CDR1 SGHAT and CDR2 FQNNGV come from the germline V gene. This CDR3 spans 14 amino acids. V gave up 5 bases and J gave up 2 bases, with 12 bases separating them. Written as DNA, the CDR3 is TGTGCCAGCAGCCATAACGCGGGGCAAGAGACCCAGTACTTC. This encodes CASSHNAGQETQYF.

The chain employs TRBV19 and TRBJ2-1, with 8 bases identical to TRBD2. Germline trimming cut 4 bases from V and 9 bases from J; bases unmatched to any gene: 8. The CDR3 runs to 14 residues. From germline, CDR1 is LNHDA and CDR2 SQIVND (reference sequence). The CDR3 nucleotides are TGTGCCAGTAGTACGGGACTAGGGTCGCGTGAGCAGTTCTTC. Its translation: CASSTGLGSREQFF.

The chain joins TRBV11-3 to TRBJ2-3, with D unresolved. Germline lookup yields CDR1 SGHNT and CDR2 YENEEA. There are 15 residues in the CDR3. Between the trimmed V and J ends, which lost 5 bases and 3 bases, there was a span of 15 bases. The CDR3, as DNA: TGTGCCAGCAGCCGAAGTCGAACCGGGACAGATACGCAGTATTTT. It specifies CASSRSRTGTDTQYF.

The chain recombines TRBV30 with TRBJ1-2; the match to TRBD1 covers 7 bases. Germline trimming cut 0 bases from V and 4 bases from J; bases unmatched to any gene: 11. Germline V lookup: CDR1 GTSNPN, CDR2 SVGIG (reference sequence). CDR3 size: 16 residues. The CDR3 DNA reads TGTGCCTGGAGTGTAGGGGCGACGAGGGGGCTCTATGGCTACACCTTC. Its protein product is CAWSVGATRGLYGYTF.

This clone was detected only once. The chain links TRBV5-1 to TRBJ2-1; 13 bases are a match to TRBD2. This CDR3 has 16 amino acids. CDR1 SGHRS and CDR2 YFSETQ come from the germline V gene. V lost 1 base to trimming and J lost 10 bases; unmatched junction nucleotides: 8. The CDR3 bases are TGCGCCAGCAGCTTGTCACGGACTAGCGGGAGTCACGAGCAGTTCTTC. Encoded protein: CASSLSRTSGSHEQFF.

The chain couples TRBV28 to TRBJ2-2, with TRBD2 matching 8 bases. V was pared by 3 bases and J by 5 bases, with 8 bases of the junction left unmatched. The germline CDR1 and CDR2 sequences are MDHEN and SYDVKM. This CDR3 has 16 residues. In DNA, the CDR3 is TGTGCCAGCAGTTTCTTGGGACTAGGGCGAACCGGGGAGCTGTTTTTT. Its translation is CASSFLGLGRTGELFF.

In the case of this clone: Within the sample, other DNA sequences also encode this same CDR3. V usage is TRBV5-1 and J usage is TRBJ1-2; 9 bases align to TRBD1. This CDR3 is built from 13 residues. Looked up from germline, CDR1 is SGHRS and CDR2 is YFSETQ. The ends lost 4 bases at V and 5 bases at J; junction bases unmatched: 3. The chain's CDR3 is CASSLDRGYGYTF. For the CDR3, the DNA is TGCGCCAGCAGCCTGGACAGGGGATATGGCTACACCTTC.

V is TRBV7-9 and J is TRBJ2-1; D not resolved. Germline CDR1 is SEHNR and CDR2 is FQNEAQ (reference sequence). The CDR3 totals 11 residues. The V and J ends lost 5 bases and 10 bases respectively, with 9 bases between them. CDR3 DNA: TGTGCCAGCAGCAACACTGGAGAGCAGTTCTTC. Amino acid sequence: CASSNTGEQFF.

The chain couples TRBV5-6 to TRBJ2-5, with 7 bases lining up with TRBD2. Per germline, CDR1 SGHDT and CDR2 YYEEEE. V was pared by 4 bases and J by 7 bases, with 4 bases of the junction left unmatched. The CDR3 extends over 12 amino acids. CDR3 DNA: TGTGCCAGCAGCCGGACTAGTGGGACCCAGTACTTC. It encodes CASSRTSGTQYF.

This clone was recorded only once. The CDR3 region is CASSQGMAGQFSYEQYF. As DNA, the CDR3 is TGCGCCAGCAGTCAAGGGATGGCGGGACAGTTCTCCTACGAGCAGTACTTC. The chain joins TRBV23-1 to TRBJ2-7, with TRBD1 as a possible D gene (7 bases). TRBV23-1 belongs to the ORF category, with a function that is uncertain. The CDR3 has 17 residues. Trimming removed 2 bases from V and 0 bases from J, with 17 bases in between.

The chain carries TRBV27 and TRBJ1-1, with D tentatively TRBD1 (6 bases). Per the germline V gene, CDR1 is MNHEY and CDR2 is SMNVEV (reference sequence). Trimming removed 5 bases from V and 0 bases from J, with 19 bases in between. The CDR3 totals 17 residues. The chain's CDR3 is CASSPIGGRYMNTEAFF. CDR3 bases: TGTGCCAGCAGTCCGATCGGGGGGCGGTACATGAACACTGAAGCTTTCTTT.

The gene calls are TRBV2 and TRBJ1-1; D is unresolved. Looked up from germline, CDR1 is SNHLY and CDR2 is FYNNEI. There are 14 residues in the CDR3. V lost 5 bases and J lost 4, with 14 bases in between. The CDR3 here is CASSLRSGSTEAFF. The CDR3 DNA sequence: TGTGCCAGCAGTCTACGGTCGGGGAGCACTGAAGCTTTCTTT.

This clone occurred once. The chain employs TRBV28 and TRBJ2-3; D might be TRBD2 (6 bases). V was trimmed by 7 bases and J by 8 bases, leaving 22 bases between them. The CDR3 is made up of 15 amino acids. Germline CDR1 reads MDHEN; CDR2 reads SYDVKM. The CDR3 region has the DNA TGTGCCAGCATCCCCCATGGCGGGGCGATAGGTACGCAGTATTTT. This translates into CASIPHGGAIGTQYF.

CDR3 sequence: CASSLARTSGRTYEQYF. In DNA, the CDR3 is TGTGCCAGCAGCTTAGCAAGGACTAGCGGGAGGACCTACGAGCAGTACTTC. This chain connects TRBV7-2 to TRBJ2-7, with TRBD2 identical over 14 bases. With 0 bases clipped from V and 2 bases from J, the junction kept 3 bases outside the gene matches. Germline assignment: CDR1 SGHTA and CDR2 FQGNSA. The CDR3 spans 17 residues.

This clone has a single count. This rearrangement joins TRBV4-1 to TRBJ2-4; 10 bases are a match to TRBD1. Germline V CDR1 and CDR2: MGHRA, YSYEKL. The CDR3 contains 18 residues. Trimming at V came to 3 bases and at J to 0 bases, leaving 8 bases not matched to a gene. The DNA for the CDR3 is TGCGCCAGCAGCCAGGGCCTCGGGACAGGGGTAGCCAAAAACATTCAGTACTTC. Its translation is CASSQGLGTGVAKNIQYF.

This clone occurred a few times. The CDR3 DNA reads TGTGCCAGCAGTGAAGCTGGGACAGGGGCGGCAGATACGCAGTATTTT. This codes for CASSEAGTGAADTQYF. V is TRBV6-1 and J is TRBJ2-3, with 10 bases aligning to TRBD1. From germline, CDR1 is MNHNS and CDR2 SASEGT. The CDR3 is made up of 16 amino acids. V shed 0 bases, J shed 4 bases, and the junction held 4 bases outside the gene matches.

V usage is TRBV19 and J usage is TRBJ2-1; no reliable D call. The V end lost 8 bases, the J end lost 5 bases, and 7 bases lay between the germline ends. Germline V gene sequence: CDR1 LNHDA, CDR2 SQIVND (reference sequence). This CDR3 comprises 11 residues. In DNA form, the CDR3 reads TGTGCCAGTCGGTATCACAATGAGCAGTTCTTC. Protein sequence: CASRYHNEQFF.

The chain employs TRBV28 and TRBJ1-2, with unresolved D. Germline V lookup: CDR1 MDHEN, CDR2 SYDVKM. This CDR3 region has 13 residues. Trimming left V 8 bases short and J 8 bases short, with 18 bases between. This CDR3 reads CASGPGTGFGYTF. CDR3 sequence (DNA): TGTGCCAGCGGCCCAGGTACCGGTTTCGGCTACACCTTC.

This sequence joins TRBV27 and TRBJ1-1; D remains unclear. The CDR3 covers 13 residues. V was clipped by 10 bases and J by 1 base, with 13 bases between them. The V gene's germline CDR1 is MNHEY and CDR2 SMNVEV (reference sequence). The CDR3 DNA sequence: TGTGCCACCTCGCTCAGGCGGAACACTGAAGCTTTCTTT. Translating it yields CATSLRRNTEAFF.

The V and J genes are TRBV14 and TRBJ2-3, with D unclear. The CDR3 is made up of 14 amino acids. Trimming removed 4 bases from V and 3 bases from J, with 11 bases in between. Germline V gene sequence: CDR1 SGHDN, CDR2 FVKESK. The CDR3 DNA is TGTGCCAGCAGCCCCTACCGGGCGACAGATACGCAGTATTTT. The encoded protein is CASSPYRATDTQYF. Filled out from reference TRBV14 and TRBJ2-3, the complete variable domain reads EAGVTQFPSHSVIEKGQTVTLRCDPISGHDNLYWYRRVMGKEIKFLLHFVKESKQDESGMPNNRFLAERTGGTYSTLKVQPAELEDSGVYFCASSPYRATDTQYFGPGTRLTVL.

This rearrangement joins TRBV18 to TRBJ2-7; TRBD2 aligns across 7 bases. The germline V gene has CDR1 KGHSH and CDR2 LQKENI. This CDR3 has 13 amino acids. Trimming took 4 bases from V and 5 from J; bases not matched to a gene: 5. The CDR3 bases are TGTGCCAGCTCACGAGGCGGGGGTAACGAGCAGTACTTC. Translated: CASSRGGGNEQYF.